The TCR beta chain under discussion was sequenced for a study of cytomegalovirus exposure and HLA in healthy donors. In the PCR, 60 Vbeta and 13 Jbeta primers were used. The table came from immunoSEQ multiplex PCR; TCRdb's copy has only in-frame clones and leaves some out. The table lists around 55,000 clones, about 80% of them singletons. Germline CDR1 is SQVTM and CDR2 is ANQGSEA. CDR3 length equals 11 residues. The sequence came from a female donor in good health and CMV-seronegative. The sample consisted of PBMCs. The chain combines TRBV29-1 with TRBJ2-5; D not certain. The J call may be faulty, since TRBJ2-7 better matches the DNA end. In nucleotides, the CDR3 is TGCAGCGTTTCTTTTTTGAACGAGCAGTACTTC. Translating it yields CSVSFLNEQYF.